The rows below give T cell receptor beta chains drawn from one sample of a study of regulatory T cells in long-lasting Graves disease. TCRdb reprocessed the multiplex PCR reads via MiXCR and lists one record per CDR3 protein. The profile shows 450,000 or so distinct CDR3 sequences, about 20% of them singletons. The material sequenced was peripheral blood mononuclear cells (PBMCs), taken when the disease was refractory, from a patient treated with antithyroid drugs. The origin of the receptors is a female donor with Graves disease. Each CDR3 is given with its conserved first and last residue. D genes are given only for firm matches. Only part of the rows carry a size: once, few, many, or a class if the clone is expanded.

V: TRBV28
length: 14
J: TRBJ2-4
size: NA
D: NA
CDR3: CASSFNGRRNIQYF
DNA: TGTGCCAGCAGTTTTAACGGGAGACGAAACATTCAGTACTTC

V: TRBV5-6
length: 14
J: TRBJ1-1
size: few
D: TRBD1
CDR3: CASSLPGGYTEAFF
DNA: TGTGCCAGCAGCTTGCCAGGGGGGTACACTGAAGCTTTCTTT

V: TRBV7-9
length: 15
J: TRBJ2-7
size: NA
D: NA
CDR3: CASSPAGVGVSEQYF
DNA: TGTGCCAGCAGCCCAGCAGGGGTTGGTGTAAGCGAGCAGTACTTC

V: TRBV14
length: 18
J: TRBJ2-3
size: NA
D: TRBD2
CDR3: CASSPITRRGGAVDTQYF
DNA: TGTGCCAGCAGCCCTATTACCCGCCGCGGGGGGGCCGTAGATACGCAGTATTTT

V: TRBV7-2
length: 16
J: TRBJ2-2
size: few
D: NA
CDR3: CASSSPFQDRAGELFF
DNA: TGTGCCAGCAGCTCGCCCTTCCAGGATCGGGCCGGGGAGCTGTTTTTT

V: TRBV30
length: 14
J: TRBJ2-2
size: few
D: TRBD1
CDR3: CAWTWTGNTGELFF
DNA: TGTGCCTGGACCTGGACAGGGAACACCGGGGAGCTGTTTTTT

V: TRBV28
length: 14
J: TRBJ2-7
size: many
D: TRBD1
CDR3: CASSLRDRDAEQYF
DNA: TGTGCCAGCAGTCTCCGGGACAGGGACGCCGAGCAGTACTTC

V: TRBV2
length: 17
J: TRBJ2-7
size: few
D: NA
CDR3: CASSEPQGRWEPYEQYF
DNA: TGTGCCAGCAGTGAACCCCAAGGTAGATGGGAGCCCTACGAGCAGTACTTC

V: TRBV5-6
length: 15
J: TRBJ1-2
size: NA
D: TRBD1
CDR3: CASSIRDRENYGYTF
DNA: TGTGCCAGCAGCATCCGGGACAGGGAAAACTATGGCTACACCTTC

V: TRBV20-1
length: 15
J: TRBJ1-5
size: NA
D: NA
CDR3: CSARDPGGRNQPQHF
DNA: TGCAGTGCTAGAGATCCGGGAGGGAGAAATCAGCCCCAGCATTTT

V: TRBV7-2
length: 15
J: TRBJ1-3
size: NA
D: TRBD1
CDR3: CASSPTGGPRNTIYF
DNA: TGTGCCAGCAGCCCTACAGGGGGCCCGCGAAACACCATATATTTT

V: TRBV5-1
length: 17
J: TRBJ2-2
size: few
D: TRBD1
CDR3: CASSLKVTGVDTGELFF
DNA: TGCGCCAGCAGCTTGAAGGTGACAGGGGTCGACACCGGGGAGCTGTTTTTT

V: TRBV28
length: 19
J: TRBJ2-3
size: NA
D: NA
CDR3: CASSSAMTGRLTGTDTQYF
DNA: TGTGCCAGCAGTTCGGCTATGACAGGCCGTTTAACGGGCACAGATACGCAGTATTTT

V: TRBV6-1
length: 15
J: TRBJ1-1
size: once
D: TRBD1
CDR3: CASTPGVQGRTEAFF
DNA: TGTGCCAGCACCCCAGGCGTACAGGGGCGGACTGAAGCTTTCTTT

V: TRBV7-2
length: 14
J: TRBJ2-7
size: many
D: TRBD1
CDR3: CASSLAGTGFEQYF
DNA: TGTGCCAGCAGCTTAGCGGGGACAGGGTTTGAGCAGTACTTC

V: TRBV28
length: 15
J: TRBJ1-5
size: few
D: TRBD1
CDR3: CASSFPTGGSQPQHF
DNA: TGTGCCAGCAGTTTCCCAACAGGGGGCAGTCAGCCCCAGCATTTT

V: TRBV20-1
length: 11
J: TRBJ2-7
size: few
D: TRBD1
CDR3: CSGQGVGEQYF
DNA: TGCAGCGGACAGGGGGTTGGCGAGCAGTACTTC

V: TRBV12-3/TRBV12-4
length: 13
J: TRBJ2-7
size: NA
D: NA
CDR3: CASSQTRVYEQYF
DNA: TGTGCCAGCAGTCAGACCCGGGTCTACGAGCAGTACTTC

V: TRBV29-1
length: 17
J: TRBJ2-7
size: NA
D: TRBD2
CDR3: CSVERASGGLARYEQYF
DNA: TGCAGCGTTGAACGGGCTAGCGGGGGGCTCGCCCGCTACGAGCAGTACTTC

V: TRBV5-1
length: 15
J: TRBJ2-5
size: NA
D: NA
CDR3: CASSLGTEPRETQYF
DNA: TGCGCCAGCAGCTTGGGGACGGAGCCTCGGGAGACCCAGTACTTC

V: TRBV28
length: 16
J: TRBJ1-1
size: many
D: NA
CDR3: CASGTQSANLNTEAFF
DNA: TGTGCCAGCGGAACCCAATCCGCGAATCTGAACACTGAAGCTTTCTTT

V: TRBV28
length: 15
J: TRBJ1-4
size: many
D: NA
CDR3: CASSFVGATNEKLFF
DNA: TGTGCCAGCAGTTTTGTTGGGGCAACTAATGAAAAACTGTTTTTT

V: TRBV28
length: 13
J: TRBJ1-5
size: many
D: TRBD1
CDR3: CASSQGAPWPQHF
DNA: TGTGCCAGCAGCCAGGGGGCACCCTGGCCCCAGCATTTT

V: TRBV14
length: 16
J: TRBJ2-4
size: few
D: NA
CDR3: CASSQGPGPLSDIQYF
DNA: TGTGCCAGCAGCCAGGGCCCGGGACCCCTATCCGACATTCAGTACTTC

V: TRBV30
length: 13
J: TRBJ2-7
size: once
D: NA
CDR3: CAWSVGSHYEQYF
DNA: TGTGCCTGGAGTGTAGGGTCCCACTACGAGCAGTACTTC

V: TRBV20-1
length: 14
J: TRBJ1-4
size: few
D: NA
CDR3: CSAKGSATNEKLFF
DNA: TGCAGTGCTAAAGGGTCGGCAACTAATGAAAAACTGTTTTTT

V: TRBV19
length: 11
J: TRBJ1-6
size: NA
D: NA
CDR3: CASSRRDTLHF
DNA: TGTGCCAGTAGCAGAAGGGACACCCTCCACTTT

V: TRBV6-1
length: 14
J: TRBJ2-7
size: NA
D: NA
CDR3: CASSITLGSYEQYF
DNA: TGTGCCAGCAGTATTACATTAGGCTCCTACGAGCAGTACTTC

V: TRBV6-1
length: 12
J: TRBJ1-1
size: few
D: NA
CDR3: CASRVQGTEAFF
DNA: TGTGCCAGCAGGGTACAAGGCACTGAAGCTTTCTTT

V: TRBV19
length: 14
J: TRBJ2-2
size: NA
D: TRBD1
CDR3: CASSGTGRTGELFF
DNA: TGTGCCAGTTCCGGGACAGGGCGGACCGGGGAGCTGTTTTTT

V: TRBV28
length: 13
J: TRBJ2-7
size: many
D: TRBD2
CDR3: CASSSSGGDEQYF
DNA: TGTGCCAGCAGTTCTAGCGGGGGAGACGAGCAGTACTTC

V: TRBV28
length: 13
J: TRBJ1-3
size: many
D: NA
CDR3: CASNLGQGNTIYF
DNA: TGTGCCAGCAACCTTGGCCAAGGAAACACCATATATTTT

V: TRBV7-2
length: 16
J: TRBJ2-5
size: NA
D: TRBD2
CDR3: CASSPWTSGAQETQYF
DNA: TGTGCCAGCAGCCCCTGGACTAGCGGGGCCCAAGAGACCCAGTACTTC

V: TRBV28
length: 16
J: TRBJ2-1
size: NA
D: TRBD1
CDR3: CASSLGRTGGRGEQFF
DNA: TGTGCCAGCAGTTTAGGCCGGACAGGGGGCCGGGGTGAGCAGTTCTTC

V: TRBV25-1
length: 14
J: TRBJ1-1
size: few
D: TRBD1
CDR3: CASSDGTGPTEAFF
DNA: TGTGCCAGCAGTGACGGGACAGGGCCCACTGAAGCTTTCTTT

V: TRBV28
length: 13
J: TRBJ1-2
size: many
D: NA
CDR3: CASKEGFDYGYTF
DNA: TGTGCCAGCAAGGAGGGTTTTGACTATGGCTACACCTTC

V: TRBV5-1
length: 15
J: TRBJ2-2
size: few
D: TRBD1
CDR3: CASSEGQTNTGELFF
DNA: TGCGCCAGCAGCGAGGGACAGACAAACACCGGGGAGCTGTTTTTT